The present T cell receptor (beta chain) was sequenced within a study of T cells in localized non-small cell lung cancer. Study-level results: Sequencing was restricted to one tumor region; therefore, heterogeneity remains possible. T cell clonality was highest in uninvolved adjacent lung, above tumor. Blood T cell density predicted longer survival; adjacent-lung clonality, shorter. When the top 100 tumor clones were examined, a median approximately 59 of them also appeared in the adjacent lung, which was paired and uninvolved.

Clones were read by immunoSEQ multiplex PCR, and TCRdb kept only the in-frame ones, dropping some. The data show tens of thousands of clones, more than 75% seen once. V lost 5 bases and J lost 3, with 10 bases in between. CDR1 MNHNS and CDR2 SASEGT come from the germline V gene. The CDR3 is 13 residues long. To note about this clone: Its antigen is not known.

The rearrangement links TRBV6-1 to TRBJ1-1; D gene uncertain. The TCR originated in a male donor at least 60 years old with stage II squamous cell lung carcinoma. The sequencing used peripheral blood, collected before any cancer treatment. This CDR3 reads CASSRVFDTEAFF. CDR3 coding DNA: TGTGCCAGCAGTCGGGTCTTTGACACTGAAGCTTTCTTT.